A selection of T cell receptor beta chains follows, all from one sample in a study of T-cell reconstitution after alpha-beta-depleted transplantation in children. TCRdb reprocessed the PCR reads via MiXCR and lists one record per CDR3 protein. The profile shows approximately 630,000 distinct CDR3 sequences, around 14% of them singletons. The specimen comprised PBMCs, sampled before TCRalphabeta/CD19-depleted stem cell transplant. The source of these receptors is a girl aged 2 to 9 with congenital amegakaryocytic thrombocytopenia, due to receive a stem cell transplant. Both conserved end residues are part of each CDR3. A D gene is named only where the DNA matches it firmly. The listing skips clone size in some rows; elsewhere it reads once, few, many or a size class.

V,J,D,size,DNA,CDR3
TRBV28,TRBJ2-1,TRBD2,many,TGTGCCAGCAGTTCAAGATTGACTAGCGGGAGTCTTAACAATGAGCAGTTCTTC,CASSSRLTSGSLNNEQFF
TRBV29-1,TRBJ2-2,TRBD2,many,TGCAGCGTTGGTTCACTAGCGGGAGGTACCGGGGAGCTGTTTTTT,CSVGSLAGGTGELFF
TRBV28,TRBJ2-1,TRBD2,many,TGTGCCAGCGGTAAATATCGGGCTAGCGGGAAGAGCTCCTACAATGAGCAGTTCTTC,CASGKYRASGKSSYNEQFF
TRBV12-3/TRBV12-4,TRBJ2-4,TRBD2,many,TGTGCCAGCAGTGCCGGGACTAGCGAAAACATTCAGTACTTC,CASSAGTSENIQYF
TRBV18,TRBJ2-3,TRBD2,-,TGTGCCAGCTCACCAATGAGCGGGAACACAGATACGCAGTATTTT,CASSPMSGNTDTQYF
TRBV6-2/TRBV6-3,TRBJ2-2,-,many,TGTGCCAGCAAGGTTCGTCTCGGCAGGGGAGACACCGGGGAGCTGTTTTTT,CASKVRLGRGDTGELFF
TRBV20-1,TRBJ2-3,-,many,TGCAGTGCTAGAGTGGCGGGTCCGGATACGCAGTATTTT,CSARVAGPDTQYF
TRBV20-1,TRBJ2-2,TRBD1,-,TGCAGTGCTCGCTCGGGACAGTCCGGGGAGCTGTTTTTT,CSARSGQSGELFF
TRBV29-1,TRBJ2-1,TRBD2,-,TGCAGCGTTCAAAGACTAGCGGGAGGCAATGAGCAGTTCTTC,CSVQRLAGGNEQFF
TRBV27,TRBJ2-2,-,-,TGTGCCAGCAGTTTAGGTTGGGGGGACACCGGGGAGCTGTTTTTT,CASSLGWGDTGELFF
TRBV7-9,TRBJ2-3,-,many,TGTGCCAGCAGCCCTAGGTGGAGGGACAGAGCCCCGCGGTATTTT,CASSPRWRDRAPRYF
TRBV7-9,TRBJ2-2,TRBD2,-,TGTGCCAGCAGCACTAGCGGTCTGGTTCCGAACACCGGGGAGCTGTTTTTT,CASSTSGLVPNTGELFF
TRBV20-1,TRBJ1-2,TRBD1,few,TGCAGTGCCCCACCCAAAAAAGGACAGGGGGCGGATGGCTACACCTTC,CSAPPKKGQGADGYTF
TRBV5-1,TRBJ2-7,TRBD1,few,TGCGCCAGCAGCAACGGACAGGCCTACGAGCAGTACTTC,CASSNGQAYEQYF
TRBV27,TRBJ1-1,-,few,TGTGCCTCCCGCGGGATAACGGAAGCTTTCTTT,CASRGITEAFF
TRBV20-1,TRBJ2-5,TRBD2,many,TGCAGTGCATTAGCGGGAGCGTACCAAGAGACCCAGTACTTC,CSALAGAYQETQYF
TRBV12-3/TRBV12-4,TRBJ2-7,-,-,TGTGCCAGCAGTTCCTGGGTCACTGACTACGAGCAGTACTTC,CASSSWVTDYEQYF
TRBV5-1,TRBJ2-1,-,many,TGCGCCAGCAGCTCCCTTGGGCGAAATATCAATGAGCAGTTCTTC,CASSSLGRNINEQFF
TRBV27,TRBJ2-7,-,many,TGTGCCAGCAGTTTAAAGCGGTACTCCTACGAGCAGTACTTC,CASSLKRYSYEQYF
TRBV7-2,TRBJ2-5,-,-,TGTGCCAGCAGCTTATCGTCGGCGGCGACCCAGTACTTC,CASSLSSAATQYF
TRBV5-1,TRBJ1-6,TRBD1,many,TGCGCCAGCAGCGGTACAGGGGAGAGTTCACCCCTCCACTTT,CASSGTGESSPLHF
TRBV29-1,TRBJ2-4,-,many,TGCAGCGTCGGCGACGAGCAAAACATTCAGTACTTC,CSVGDEQNIQYF
TRBV5-1,TRBJ2-7,-,many,TGCGCCAGCAGGGATGGGAAGTCGGTTGACGAGCAGTACTTC,CASRDGKSVDEQYF
TRBV19,TRBJ2-2,-,-,TGTGCCAGTAGTACCCAAGAGGCCGGGGAGCTGTTTTTT,CASSTQEAGELFF
TRBV4-1,TRBJ2-7,TRBD1,few,TGCGCCAGCAGCCACGGGACAGGGGTCTACGAGCAGTACTTC,CASSHGTGVYEQYF
TRBV5-1,TRBJ2-1,TRBD2,-,TGCGCCAGCAGCTCTTACGGGGTAGCGGGGGCATCTGAGCAGTTCTTC,CASSSYGVAGASEQFF
TRBV20-1,TRBJ1-1,-,many,TGCAGTGCTAGCGGTGGATCCTTTGTCACTGAAGCTTTCTTT,CSASGGSFVTEAFF
TRBV5-1,TRBJ2-7,-,few,TGCGCCAGCAGCGTCCGTAAGGGCGAGCAGTACTTC,CASSVRKGEQYF
TRBV19,TRBJ2-1,-,few,TGTGCCAGTAGTATGGATAGGGGCTATGAGCAGTTCTTC,CASSMDRGYEQFF
TRBV12-3/TRBV12-4,TRBJ2-5,TRBD2,few,TGTGCCAGCAGTTACCCGACTAGCGGAGACCAAGAGACCCAGTACTTC,CASSYPTSGDQETQYF
TRBV11-1,TRBJ1-3,-,-,TGTGCCAGCAGCTCCACCGTATCACGGAACGACTCTGGAAACACCATATATTTT,CASSSTVSRNDSGNTIYF
TRBV5-1,TRBJ2-1,TRBD1,many,TGCGCCAGCAGCTTGCAGGGGGTTTCCTACAATGAGCAGTTCTTC,CASSLQGVSYNEQFF
TRBV7-2,TRBJ2-7,-,many,TGTGCCAGCAGCTTAGTGGGGGATATTTACGAGCAGTACTTC,CASSLVGDIYEQYF
TRBV6-5,TRBJ2-7,-,many,TGTGCCAGCAGTTTCACTCCTAACCCCTACGAGCAGTACTTC,CASSFTPNPYEQYF
TRBV12-3/TRBV12-4,TRBJ2-7,-,many,TGTGCCAGCAGTCTCGCCTCCTACGAGCAGTACTTC,CASSLASYEQYF
TRBV7-2,TRBJ2-1,TRBD1,many,TGTGCCAGTACCGGGACAGGGGGTATCGGTGAGCAGTTCTTC,CASTGTGGIGEQFF
TRBV7-3,TRBJ2-1,-,many,TGTGCCAGCAGCTTATCCGGGACAACCAATGAGCAGTTCTTC,CASSLSGTTNEQFF
TRBV20-1,TRBJ2-7,TRBD2,few,TGCAGTGCTAGTGATAGCGGGAGGATATCGTACGAGCAGTACTTC,CSASDSGRISYEQYF
TRBV1,TRBJ1-2,-,-,TGCGCCAGCAGCCAAGGAGGACGACTTGGACAGGGACCTCCTGGCTACACCTTC,CASSQGGRLGQGPPGYTF
TRBV27,TRBJ1-1,-,many,TGTGCCAGCAGTCCCTATATCTCCACTGAAGCTTTCTTT,CASSPYISTEAFF
TRBV10-3,TRBJ2-5,-,-,TGTGCCATCAGTGACCTTCTGGACAGCCTTGGGACCCAGTACTTC,CAISDLLDSLGTQYF
TRBV20-1,TRBJ1-1,-,many,TGCAGTGCTCCCCAGGGCACTGAAGCTTTCTTT,CSAPQGTEAFF
TRBV20-1,TRBJ2-7,TRBD2,many,TGCAGTGCTAGAGAGCGGGAGTTATACGAGCAGTACTTC,CSARERELYEQYF
TRBV29-1,TRBJ2-7,TRBD1,many,TGCAGCGTTGTCGGCGATACGGACAGGTACTACGAGCAGTACTTC,CSVVGDTDRYYEQYF